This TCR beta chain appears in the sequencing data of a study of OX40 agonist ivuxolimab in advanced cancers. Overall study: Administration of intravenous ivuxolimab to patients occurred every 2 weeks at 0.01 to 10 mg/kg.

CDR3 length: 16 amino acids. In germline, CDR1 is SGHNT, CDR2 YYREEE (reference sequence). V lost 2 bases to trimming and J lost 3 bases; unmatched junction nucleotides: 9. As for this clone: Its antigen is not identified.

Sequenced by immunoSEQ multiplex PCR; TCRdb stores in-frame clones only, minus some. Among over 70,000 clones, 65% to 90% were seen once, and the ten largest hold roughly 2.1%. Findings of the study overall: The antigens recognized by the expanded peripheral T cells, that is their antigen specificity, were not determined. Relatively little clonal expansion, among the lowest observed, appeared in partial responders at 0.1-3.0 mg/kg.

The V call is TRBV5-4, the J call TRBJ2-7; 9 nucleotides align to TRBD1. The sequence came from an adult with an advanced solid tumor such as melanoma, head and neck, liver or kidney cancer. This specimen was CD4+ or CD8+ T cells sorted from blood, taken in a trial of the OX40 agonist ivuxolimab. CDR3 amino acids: CASSFDRGDINYEQYF. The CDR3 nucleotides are TGTGCCAGCAGCTTCGACAGGGGGGATATCAACTACGAGCAGTACTTC.